The rows below give T cell receptor beta chains drawn from one sample of a study of blood T cells in healthy people across ages. One entry per CDR3 protein results from TCRdb running MiXCR on the 5' RACE reads. Found here are about a million distinct CDR3 sequences, about 53% of them singletons; the top ten hold about a fifth. Material for sequencing was blood. The origin of the receptors is a woman aged 55-69 years in good health. CDR3s include the opening cysteine and the closing phenylalanine or tryptophan. Fields, in order: D gene, V gene, J gene, clone size, CDR3 DNA, CDR3 protein. D genes are given only for firm matches. Only part of the rows carry a size: once, few, many, or a class if the clone is expanded.

>TRBD2|TRBV7-9|TRBJ2-7|few
TGTGCCAGCAGCCGGACTAGTTCGGGACCCTACGAGCAGTACTTC
CASSRTSSGPYEQYF
>TRBD2|TRBV5-4|TRBJ2-4|NA
TGTGCCAGCAGCGCACTAGCGGGCGGATCTAGAAACATTCAGTACTTC
CASSALAGGSRNIQYF
>TRBD2|TRBV10-3|TRBJ2-7|NA
TGTGCCACCACTAGCGGGGGCAATGAGCAGTACTTC
CATTSGGNEQYF
>NA|TRBV5-1|TRBJ2-1|NA
TGCGCCAGCAGTCCCCGAGGACAGCATTACAATGAGCAGTTCTTC
CASSPRGQHYNEQFF
>NA|TRBV12-3/TRBV12-4|TRBJ2-1|NA
TGTGCCACCCATGAGGGGCAGGGAATACATGAGCAGTTCTTC
CATHEGQGIHEQFF
>NA|TRBV5-1|TRBJ2-5|NA
TGCGCCAGCAGCTTGGGAAGTCAGGGGTGGGATGAGCAGTACTTC
CASSLGSQGWDEQYF
>TRBD2|TRBV6-2/TRBV6-3|TRBJ2-1|NA
TGTGCCAGCAGTTACTCGATGGGGGAAGGAGGGACTAGCGGAGCTTATGAGCAGTTCTTC
CASSYSMGEGGTSGAYEQFF
>NA|TRBV12-3/TRBV12-4|TRBJ2-7|NA
TGTGCCAGCAGTAGCGTGACGAAAGGGATTAATGAGCAGTACTTC
CASSSVTKGINEQYF
>TRBD1|TRBV27|TRBJ2-7|NA
TGTGCCAGCAGTCCAAGGACAGGGTTTTATTCCTCCCACGAGCAGTACTTC
CASSPRTGFYSSHEQYF
>TRBD2|TRBV20-1|TRBJ2-1|NA
TGCAGTGCCAGGAGAGGGAGGGGAAACAATGAGCAGTTCTTC
CSARRGRGNNEQFF
>TRBD1|TRBV7-9|TRBJ2-7|few
TGTGCCAGCAGCTTAGCGTCCTGGACAGGGGTTTCCGAGCAGTACTTC
CASSLASWTGVSEQYF
>TRBD1|TRBV12-3/TRBV12-4|TRBJ1-1|NA
TGTGCCAGCAGTACCCGGGACAGGGGATACACTGAAGCTTTCTTT
CASSTRDRGYTEAFF
>NA|TRBV12-3/TRBV12-4|TRBJ2-1|NA
TGTGCCAGCAGTTTAGTAGGGGTCAATGAGCAGTTCTTC
CASSLVGVNEQFF
>TRBD2|TRBV2|TRBJ2-4|NA
TGTGCCAGCAGTGAAAGCGGGAGGGCCAAAAACATTCAGTACTTC
CASSESGRAKNIQYF
>NA|TRBV2|TRBJ2-5|NA
TGTGCCAGCAGTCCCCGGCCCAGCCAAGAGACCCAGTACTTC
CASSPRPSQETQYF
>TRBD2|TRBV28|TRBJ2-5|few
TGTGCCAGCAGTGTCGAAGGACTAGCGACAGAGACCCAGTACTTC
CASSVEGLATETQYF
>NA|TRBV20-1|TRBJ2-2|NA
TGCAGTGCCCCTATGGCTGTGCAAAACACCGGGGAGCTGTTTTTT
CSAPMAVQNTGELFF
>NA|TRBV5-1|TRBJ2-1|once
TGCGCCAGCAGCCGGGGAGGCGGACAACACAATGAGCAGTTCTTC
CASSRGGGQHNEQFF
>NA|TRBV25-1|TRBJ2-3|many
TGTGCCAGCAGCCCGTTTGGAGATACGCAGTATTTT
CASSPFGDTQYF
>NA|TRBV7-9|TRBJ2-1|few
TGTGCCAGCAGCTTATTCAATGAGCAGTTCTTC
CASSLFNEQFF
>TRBD2|TRBV20-1|TRBJ2-1|hyperexpanded
TGCAGTGCTTCACAACGAAAAGGACTAGTTAATGAGCAGTTCTTC
CSASQRKGLVNEQFF
>TRBD1|TRBV5-1|TRBJ2-1|NA
TGCGCCAGCAGCTTGTACGGGACAGTGGGGAGCGAGCAGTTCTTC
CASSLYGTVGSEQFF
>TRBD2|TRBV29-1|TRBJ2-5|many
TGCAGCGTGGCCTCTAGCGGGAGGGGTGAGACCCAGTACTTC
CSVASSGRGETQYF
>TRBD1|TRBV4-3|TRBJ2-3|NA
TGCGCCAGCAGCCAGTCCGGGACAGGGGCAGATACGCAGTATTTT
CASSQSGTGADTQYF
>NA|TRBV28|TRBJ2-7|few
TGTGCCAGCAGTCCTCTGACGATGCTCTACGAGCAGTACTTC
CASSPLTMLYEQYF
>NA|TRBV30|TRBJ1-4|NA
TGTGCCTGGAAGGCGGGACATGCTGAAAAACTGTTTTTT
CAWKAGHAEKLFF
>NA|TRBV14|TRBJ2-5|NA
TGTGCCAGCAGCCGACAGTACAGAGAGACCCAGTACTTC
CASSRQYRETQYF
>TRBD2|TRBV5-5|TRBJ2-1|NA
TGTGCCACCCATTTAGCGGGAGGGTACAATGAGCAGTTCTTC
CATHLAGGYNEQFF
>TRBD1|TRBV12-3/TRBV12-4|TRBJ1-2|NA
TGTGCCAGCAGTAACCCGGGACAGGGTTTGAACTACGATGGCTACACCTTC
CASSNPGQGLNYDGYTF
>NA|TRBV5-4|TRBJ2-1|NA
TGTGCCAGCAGCTTGGCCGGGCAGGGACCCAGCTCCTACAATGAGCAGTTCTTC
CASSLAGQGPSSYNEQFF
>NA|TRBV29-1|TRBJ1-4|NA
TGCAGCGTAATCGCAACTAATGAAAAACTGTTTTTT
CSVIATNEKLFF
>NA|TRBV6-6|TRBJ1-1|NA
TGTGCCAGCAGTTACTCAGGCCTTCCACAAGGGAACACTGAAGCTTTCTTT
CASSYSGLPQGNTEAFF
>NA|TRBV12-3/TRBV12-4|TRBJ2-1|NA
TGTGCCAGCACGGCCGGCTCCTCCTACAATGAGCAGTTCTTC
CASTAGSSYNEQFF
>NA|TRBV14|TRBJ2-3|few
TGTGCCAGCAGCCAAAGGGGTGCTAACCCAGGGGATACGCAGTATTTT
CASSQRGANPGDTQYF
>NA|TRBV6-1|TRBJ2-1|NA
TGTGCCAGCAGTGTAAACTTCGGGGCTAGCTCCTACAATGAGCAGTTCTTC
CASSVNFGASSYNEQFF
>TRBD2|TRBV29-1|TRBJ2-7|many
TGCAGCGTTGTCCCCTGGACTAGCGGGAGTTACGAGCAGTACTTC
CSVVPWTSGSYEQYF
>NA|TRBV7-9|TRBJ2-3|NA
TGTGCCAGCAGCTTATCCTTAGCGCCAGACGCAGATACGCAGTATTTT
CASSLSLAPDADTQYF
>NA|TRBV28|TRBJ2-7|NA
TGTGCCAGTAATTCCGGGACCTACGAGCAGTACTTC
CASNSGTYEQYF
>NA|TRBV24-1|TRBJ2-5|few
TGTGCCACCAGTGATTGGGAGACCCAGTACTTC
CATSDWETQYF
>NA|TRBV30|TRBJ2-3|few
TGTGCCTGGAGTAAACACGGGACCGAACGCACAGATACGCAGTATTTT
CAWSKHGTERTDTQYF
>NA|TRBV6-1|TRBJ2-2|NA
TGTGCCAGCACCGGTTGGTGGACGGGGGCGAAGAGCACCGGGGAGCTGTTTTTT
CASTGWWTGAKSTGELFF
>NA|TRBV7-9|TRBJ2-3|once
TGTGCCAGCAGCTCCCCTGTCAGGGGTACGCAGTATTTT
CASSSPVRGTQYF
>TRBD2|TRBV30|TRBJ2-3|NA
TGTGCCTGGACGGGAGCGGGACTAGCGGCTACCGGGGGAAAAGATACGCAGTATTTT
CAWTGAGLAATGGKDTQYF
>TRBD1|TRBV5-1|TRBJ2-7|NA
TGCGCCAGCAGCCCCCGACAGGGGGCTTTCTACGAGCAGTACTTC
CASSPRQGAFYEQYF
>TRBD2|TRBV20-1|TRBJ2-7|NA
TGCAGTGCTCCCACTAGCGGGAGACGGTACTTC
CSAPTSGRRYF
>NA|TRBV6-4|TRBJ1-1|NA
TGTGCCAGCAGACGATCGGGGAGGTCGGAAGCTTTCTTT
CASRRSGRSEAFF
>NA|TRBV10-3|TRBJ2-1|NA
TGTGCCATCAGACCCCTCTCGGGTGGTAGCGATGGTGAGCAGTTCTTC
CAIRPLSGGSDGEQFF
>TRBD2|TRBV4-1|TRBJ2-5|NA
TGCGCCAGCAGCCAAGGACTAGCGGGGACAGAGACCCAGTACTTC
CASSQGLAGTETQYF
>NA|TRBV6-2/TRBV6-3|TRBJ2-7|NA
TGTGCCAGCAGGAGAACGGGTGAGCAGTACTTC
CASRRTGEQYF
>NA|TRBV12-3/TRBV12-4|TRBJ2-7|NA
TGTGCCAGCAGGGGTTGGGCGAAGGGCTCCTACGAGCAGTACTTC
CASRGWAKGSYEQYF
>TRBD2|TRBV27|TRBJ2-7|few
TGTGCCAGCAGCCCCACCGGGGGGGGCTCCTACGAGCAGTACTTC
CASSPTGGGSYEQYF
>NA|TRBV7-9|TRBJ2-3|NA
TGTGCCAGCAGCCCTACCGATGCCGCCCGCACAGATACGCAGTATTTT
CASSPTDAARTDTQYF